This is a list of T cell receptor beta chains from one sample in a study of T cells in placental villitis. The protocol was immunoSEQ multiplex PCR, while the TCRdb copy is restricted to in-frame clones and leaves out a portion. The sample lists 6,000 to 6,500 clones, more than 70% occurring once. Sequencing used placental tissue containing maternal and fetal cells. All receptors derive from a human patient with infectious villitis; the placental T cells may come from both mother and fetus. Both conserved end residues are part of each CDR3. D genes are given only for firm matches. Clone size appears in some rows only: once, few, many, or a class for an expanded clone.

J gene: TRBJ2-7; clone size: NA; V gene: TRBV6-2/TRBV6-3; D gene: NA; CDR3 DNA: TGTGCCAGCAGTTACGGCCCCGAGCAGTACTTC; CDR3 protein: CASSYGPEQYF
J gene: TRBJ2-2; clone size: NA; V gene: TRBV7-2; D gene: TRBD2; CDR3 DNA: TGTGCCAGCAGCTCCAGTGGACTAGCGGGGAACACCGGGGAGCTGTTTTTT; CDR3 protein: CASSSSGLAGNTGELFF
J gene: TRBJ2-1; clone size: NA; V gene: TRBV11-2; D gene: TRBD2; CDR3 DNA: TGTGCCAGCAGCCCTCCGGGACTAGCGGGGACCTATGAGCAGTTCTTC; CDR3 protein: CASSPPGLAGTYEQFF
J gene: TRBJ2-7; clone size: NA; V gene: TRBV13; D gene: NA; CDR3 DNA: TGTGCCAGCAGCTTAAATGGGGAAACCTACGAGCAGTACTTC; CDR3 protein: CASSLNGETYEQYF
J gene: TRBJ2-5; clone size: NA; V gene: TRBV5-1; D gene: TRBD1; CDR3 DNA: TGCGCCAGCAGCCACCGGGACAGGGGGGAGACCCAGTACTTC; CDR3 protein: CASSHRDRGETQYF
J gene: TRBJ2-3; clone size: NA; V gene: TRBV27; D gene: NA; CDR3 DNA: TGTGCCAGCGCCCCGGGCGAAGTCGCAGATACGCAGTATTTT; CDR3 protein: CASAPGEVADTQYF
J gene: TRBJ2-5; clone size: NA; V gene: TRBV3-1/TRBV3-2; D gene: NA; CDR3 DNA: TGTGCCAGCAGCCAAGACGGGGACATCCAAGAGACCCAGTACTTC; CDR3 protein: CASSQDGDIQETQYF
J gene: TRBJ1-4; clone size: NA; V gene: TRBV19; D gene: TRBD1; CDR3 DNA: TGTGCCAGTAGTAAAGACAGGGGAGAAGAAAAACTGTTTTTT; CDR3 protein: CASSKDRGEEKLFF
J gene: TRBJ2-7; clone size: NA; V gene: TRBV6-1; D gene: TRBD1; CDR3 DNA: TGTGCCAGCAGTGAGAACAGGGGTGGCTACGAGCAGTACTTC; CDR3 protein: CASSENRGGYEQYF
J gene: TRBJ2-1; clone size: NA; V gene: TRBV6-1; D gene: NA; CDR3 DNA: TGTGCCAGCAGTGAAATAGGAGGGTCCAATGAGCAGTTCTTC; CDR3 protein: CASSEIGGSNEQFF
J gene: TRBJ1-6; clone size: NA; V gene: TRBV6-2/TRBV6-3; D gene: NA; CDR3 DNA: TGTGCCAGCAGCCAAAGTTATTGGCTTTCACCCCTCCACTTT; CDR3 protein: CASSQSYWLSPLHF
J gene: TRBJ1-6; clone size: few; V gene: TRBV12-2; D gene: NA; CDR3 DNA: TGTGCAAGTCGCTTAGCGCCGGGACAGGGTTATTCACCCCTCCACTTT; CDR3 protein: CASRLAPGQGYSPLHF
J gene: TRBJ1-5; clone size: NA; V gene: TRBV19; D gene: NA; CDR3 DNA: TGTGCCAGTAGGTTAAGCAATCAGCCCCAGCATTTT; CDR3 protein: CASRLSNQPQHF
J gene: TRBJ1-1; clone size: once; V gene: TRBV6-5; D gene: TRBD1; CDR3 DNA: TGTGCCAGCAGTTACCAGGGGGCGCCTACGGTGGAAGCTTTCTTT; CDR3 protein: CASSYQGAPTVEAFF
J gene: TRBJ1-2; clone size: NA; V gene: TRBV27; D gene: NA; CDR3 DNA: TGTGCCAGCAGTTTATCGAGGGGACGGACACCCTATGGCTACACCTTC; CDR3 protein: CASSLSRGRTPYGYTF
J gene: TRBJ2-1; clone size: NA; V gene: TRBV4-3; D gene: NA; CDR3 DNA: TGCGCCAGCAGCCAAATGAGATACAATGAGCAGTTCTTC; CDR3 protein: CASSQMRYNEQFF
J gene: TRBJ1-2; clone size: NA; V gene: TRBV7-9; D gene: NA; CDR3 DNA: TGTGCCAGCAGCTTCGGCAGGTCTGTCTATGGCTACACCTTC; CDR3 protein: CASSFGRSVYGYTF
J gene: TRBJ1-3; clone size: NA; V gene: TRBV28; D gene: NA; CDR3 DNA: TGTGCCAGCCTCTTGGGAGGGACTCCCAGCTCTGGAAACACCATATATTTT; CDR3 protein: CASLLGGTPSSGNTIYF
J gene: TRBJ2-3; clone size: NA; V gene: TRBV6-4; D gene: TRBD2; CDR3 DNA: TGTGCCAGTCGACTAGCGGGGAGAATCACAGATACGCAGTATTTT; CDR3 protein: CASRLAGRITDTQYF
J gene: TRBJ1-5; clone size: NA; V gene: TRBV19; D gene: TRBD1; CDR3 DNA: TGTGCCAGTAGTCCCCGGGACAGAATTTTTAATCAGCCCCAGCATTTT; CDR3 protein: CASSPRDRIFNQPQHF
J gene: TRBJ2-7; clone size: NA; V gene: TRBV29-1; D gene: NA; CDR3 DNA: TGCAGCGTTGAGGAGGGGGCGAACTCCTACGAGCAGTACTTC; CDR3 protein: CSVEEGANSYEQYF
J gene: TRBJ2-1; clone size: NA; V gene: TRBV2; D gene: NA; CDR3 DNA: TGTGCCAGCCAAGAAGGGGCCCTCTACAATGAGCAGTTCTTC; CDR3 protein: CASQEGALYNEQFF
J gene: TRBJ2-3; clone size: NA; V gene: TRBV7-2; D gene: NA; CDR3 DNA: TGTGCCAGCAGCTTAGTATTAGCTTTCACAGATACGCAGTATTTT; CDR3 protein: CASSLVLAFTDTQYF
J gene: TRBJ1-5; clone size: NA; V gene: TRBV4-1; D gene: NA; CDR3 DNA: TGCGCCAGCAGCCAATCCGGCTCGGATCAGCCCCAGCATTTT; CDR3 protein: CASSQSGSDQPQHF
J gene: TRBJ2-7; clone size: NA; V gene: TRBV6-1; D gene: NA; CDR3 DNA: TGTGCCAGCAGTGAAGCACGCGAGCAGTACTTC; CDR3 protein: CASSEAREQYF
J gene: TRBJ2-1; clone size: NA; V gene: TRBV2; D gene: TRBD2; CDR3 DNA: TGTGCCAGCAGTGCGGGACTAACGGGGGAACATGAGCAGTTCTTC; CDR3 protein: CASSAGLTGEHEQFF
J gene: TRBJ2-3; clone size: NA; V gene: TRBV7-2; D gene: TRBD2; CDR3 DNA: TGTGCCAGCAGCCCCCTAGCGGGGGCTCCTCTAGATACGCAGTATTTT; CDR3 protein: CASSPLAGAPLDTQYF
J gene: TRBJ1-6; clone size: NA; V gene: TRBV27; D gene: TRBD1; CDR3 DNA: TGTGCCAGCAGTTCGGGACAGGGAATCAGGGATAATTCACCCCTCCACTTT; CDR3 protein: CASSSGQGIRDNSPLHF
J gene: TRBJ2-1; clone size: NA; V gene: TRBV12-3/TRBV12-4; D gene: NA; CDR3 DNA: TGTGCCAGCAGTTTAGCGCTGAATGAGCAGTTCTTC; CDR3 protein: CASSLALNEQFF
J gene: TRBJ2-5; clone size: NA; V gene: TRBV18; D gene: TRBD1; CDR3 DNA: TGTGCCAGCTCACCCCCGACAGGGGAGACCCAGTACTTC; CDR3 protein: CASSPPTGETQYF
J gene: TRBJ2-2; clone size: NA; V gene: TRBV5-5; D gene: TRBD2; CDR3 DNA: TGTGCCAGCAGTTACGTAGCGGGGACGAACACCGGGGAGCTGTTTTTT; CDR3 protein: CASSYVAGTNTGELFF
J gene: TRBJ2-5; clone size: NA; V gene: TRBV19; D gene: NA; CDR3 DNA: TGTGCCAGTAGTAAAGGAGAGACCCAGTACTTC; CDR3 protein: CASSKGETQYF
J gene: TRBJ2-1; clone size: NA; V gene: TRBV5-4; D gene: TRBD2; CDR3 DNA: TGTGCCAGCAGCTTGAACCCCAAGACTAGCGGGGAGAAAAATGAGCAGTTCTTC; CDR3 protein: CASSLNPKTSGEKNEQFF
J gene: TRBJ1-3; clone size: few; V gene: TRBV3-1/TRBV3-2; D gene: NA; CDR3 DNA: TGTGCCAGCAGCCAAGGTTCCTCTGGAAACACCATATATTTT; CDR3 protein: CASSQGSSGNTIYF
J gene: TRBJ1-4; clone size: NA; V gene: TRBV27; D gene: NA; CDR3 DNA: TGTGCCAGCCGACGGAGGGCAAATGAAAAACTGTTTTTT; CDR3 protein: CASRRRANEKLFF
J gene: TRBJ1-2; clone size: NA; V gene: TRBV6-5; D gene: NA; CDR3 DNA: TGTGCCAGCAGTTCTGGGACCTTAGTCTACACCTTC; CDR3 protein: CASSSGTLVYTF
J gene: TRBJ1-2; clone size: NA; V gene: TRBV4-3; D gene: NA; CDR3 DNA: TGCGCCAGCAGCCACAGGGGTGGCTACACCTTC; CDR3 protein: CASSHRGGYTF
J gene: TRBJ2-1; clone size: NA; V gene: TRBV27; D gene: NA; CDR3 DNA: TGTGCCAGCAGTCCCGAAGGGGGTGGGCACAATGAGCAGTTCTTC; CDR3 protein: CASSPEGGGHNEQFF
J gene: TRBJ1-2; clone size: NA; V gene: TRBV5-1; D gene: TRBD1; CDR3 DNA: TGCGCCAGCAGCTTTGGTGACAGGGGTACACGAGGCTACACCTTC; CDR3 protein: CASSFGDRGTRGYTF
J gene: TRBJ2-7; clone size: NA; V gene: TRBV7-9; D gene: NA; CDR3 DNA: TGTGCCAGCAGCCCCCCCGCCCCCGAGCAGTACTTC; CDR3 protein: CASSPPAPEQYF
J gene: TRBJ2-5; clone size: once; V gene: TRBV29-1; D gene: NA; CDR3 DNA: TGCAGCGCCCGGACAGCCCCGAAAGAGACCCAGTACTTC; CDR3 protein: CSARTAPKETQYF